This T cell receptor beta chain was obtained from a study of blood T cell repertoires in COVID-19. About the study: In each case, the material was cDNA or gDNA derived from T cells, B-cell-depleted T cells, or PBMCs.

In germline, CDR1 is SGHRS, CDR2 YFSETQ. Losses at the gene ends were 0 bases for V and 5 bases for J; bases not matched to a gene: 5. This CDR3 contains 14 residues. The method was immunoSEQ multiplex PCR; TCRdb's version includes in-frame clones alone and lacks a portion of them. Here the sample spans about 160,000 clones, roughly 84% being singletons. The J gene is TRBJ2-7, the V gene TRBV5-1; 7 positions agree with TRBD1. The sequencing sample was made of peripheral blood. This TCR came from a man between 60 and 75 years old who had recovered from COVID-19. The CDR3 loop is CASSLEGQLNEQYF. The CDR3 DNA reads as TGCGCCAGCAGCTTGGAGGGACAGCTTAACGAGCAGTACTTC. The full variable domain, with the rest looked up from reference TRBV5-1 and TRBJ2-7, is KAGVTQTPRYLIKTRGQQVTLSCSPISGHRSVSWYQQTPGQGLQFLFEYFSETQRNKGNFPGRFSGRQFSNSRSEMNVSTLELGDSALYLCASSLEGQLNEQYFGPGTRLTVT.